These T cell receptor beta chains were read from a single sample in a study of type 1 regulatory T cells. TCRdb re-analysed the reads in MiXCR, keeping a single row per CDR3 protein. The sample includes about 24,000 distinct CDR3 sequences, around 77% seen only once; the top ten take roughly 13%. Antigens of these TCRs are unknown. The material sequenced was cultured T cells, either the whole culture or a sorted T cell fraction (not recorded which). All receptors come from a human donor in good health. CDR3s include the opening cysteine and the closing phenylalanine or tryptophan. The order of the fields is V gene, clone size, J gene, D gene, CDR3 protein, CDR3 DNA. A D gene is named only where the DNA matches it firmly. A clone size is listed for some rows: how often the clone was seen (once, few, many), or a class if it is expanded.

V: TRBV28; size: .; J: TRBJ1-2; D: .; CDR3: CASSLTANYGYTF; DNA: TGTGCCAGCAGTTTGACAGCTAACTATGGCTACACCTTC
V: TRBV12-3/TRBV12-4; size: .; J: TRBJ1-1; D: TRBD1; CDR3: CASSLRRGQDTEAFF; DNA: TGTGCCAGCAGTTTAAGGAGGGGGCAAGACACTGAAGCTTTCTTT
V: TRBV4-2; size: .; J: TRBJ2-7; D: TRBD1; CDR3: CASSQEGGLYEQYF; DNA: TGTGCCAGCAGCCAAGAAGGGGGCCTCTACGAGCAGTACTTC
V: TRBV3-1; size: .; J: TRBJ2-1; D: .; CDR3: CASRHLGRDEQFF; DNA: TGTGCCAGCCGTCATTTGGGGCGGGATGAGCAGTTCTTC
V: TRBV5-1; size: .; J: TRBJ2-2; D: TRBD1; CDR3: CASGPGQGNTGELFF; DNA: TGCGCCAGCGGACCGGGACAGGGGAACACCGGGGAGCTGTTTTTT
V: TRBV4-1; size: .; J: TRBJ2-6; D: .; CDR3: CASSQDFRSSGANVLTF; DNA: TGCGCCAGCAGCCAAGATTTCCGGAGCTCTGGGGCCAACGTCCTGACTTTC
V: TRBV7-9; size: .; J: TRBJ2-1; D: .; CDR3: CASSPPGTSNEQFF; DNA: TGTGCCAGCAGCCCCCCCGGGACATCCAATGAGCAGTTCTTC
V: TRBV12-3/TRBV12-4; size: .; J: TRBJ2-2; D: TRBD1; CDR3: CASTLGTGGSGELFF; DNA: TGTGCCAGCACCCTAGGGACAGGGGGCAGCGGGGAGCTGTTTTTT
V: TRBV5-1; size: once; J: TRBJ2-1; D: TRBD1; CDR3: CTSSMEQGVNEQFF; DNA: TGCACCAGCAGCATGGAACAGGGGGTAAATGAGCAGTTCTTC
V: TRBV7-9; size: .; J: TRBJ1-1; D: .; CDR3: CASSLYSGHNTEAFF; DNA: TGTGCCAGCAGCTTATATTCAGGGCATAACACTGAAGCTTTCTTT
V: TRBV6-4; size: .; J: TRBJ2-5; D: TRBD2; CDR3: CASNPWGTSGLRAQYF; DNA: TGTGCCAGCAACCCCTGGGGGACTAGCGGCCTTCGGGCCCAGTACTTC
V: TRBV5-1; size: .; J: TRBJ1-5; D: TRBD1; CDR3: CASSSGTGDLGNQPQRF; DNA: TGCGCCAGCAGCTCCGGGACAGGGGACTTGGGCAATCAGCCCCAGCGTTTT
V: TRBV27; size: .; J: TRBJ1-2; D: TRBD1; CDR3: CASSSPGQGKDGYTF; DNA: TGTGCCAGCAGTTCCCCGGGACAGGGAAAGGATGGCTACACCTTC
V: TRBV6-2/TRBV6-3; size: .; J: TRBJ1-5; D: .; CDR3: CASSNTAYQPQHF; DNA: TGTGCCAGCAGCAATACCGCTTATCAGCCCCAGCATTTT
V: TRBV5-6; size: .; J: TRBJ2-7; D: TRBD1; CDR3: CASSYYTGGSSYEQYF; DNA: TGTGCCAGCAGCTATTACACAGGGGGGAGCTCCTACGAGCAGTACTTC
V: TRBV20-1; size: once; J: TRBJ1-1; D: .; CDR3: CSAREGHGSNTEAFF; DNA: TGCAGTGCTAGAGAGGGACATGGGTCGAACACTGAAGCTTTCTTT
V: TRBV20-1; size: .; J: TRBJ2-1; D: TRBD2; CDR3: CSATGGTNSSYNEQFF; DNA: TGCAGTGCTACGGGGGGAACGAACAGCTCCTACAATGAGCAGTTCTTC
V: TRBV12-3/TRBV12-4; size: .; J: TRBJ2-3; D: TRBD1; CDR3: CASSSRQGAGRDTQYF; DNA: TGTGCCAGCAGTTCTCGACAGGGGGCGGGAAGAGATACGCAGTATTTT
V: TRBV7-2; size: .; J: TRBJ1-6; D: .; CDR3: CASSLQRQGNSPLHF; DNA: TGTGCCAGCAGCTTACAACGGCAGGGTAACTCACCCCTCCACTTT
V: TRBV12-3/TRBV12-4; size: few; J: TRBJ2-4; D: .; CDR3: CASSLVLPGDINIQYF; DNA: TGTGCCAGCAGTTTAGTCCTGCCAGGGGACATAAACATTCAGTACTTC
V: TRBV6-5; size: .; J: TRBJ2-7; D: .; CDR3: CASSALGGTYEQYF; DNA: TGTGCCAGCAGTGCTCTTGGGGGTACCTACGAGCAGTACTTC
V: TRBV6-5; size: .; J: TRBJ2-1; D: .; CDR3: CASSYDLLSSYNEQFF; DNA: TGTGCCAGCAGTTACGATCTACTAAGCTCCTACAATGAGCAGTTCTTC
V: TRBV7-2; size: .; J: TRBJ2-1; D: .; CDR3: CASSLERRSYNEQFF; DNA: TGTGCCAGCAGCTTAGAGCGTCGTTCCTACAATGAGCAGTTCTTC
V: TRBV27; size: few; J: TRBJ2-2; D: .; CDR3: CASRRNTGELFF; DNA: TGTGCCAGCAGACGGAACACCGGGGAGCTGTTTTTT
V: TRBV5-1; size: .; J: TRBJ1-1; D: .; CDR3: CASSSKQGTEAFF; DNA: TGCGCCAGCAGCTCCAAACAGGGAACTGAAGCTTTCTTT
V: TRBV7-2; size: few; J: TRBJ2-1; D: TRBD2; CDR3: CASSWGLDYNEQFF; DNA: TGTGCCAGCAGCTGGGGACTAGACTACAATGAGCAGTTCTTC
V: TRBV18; size: .; J: TRBJ2-3; D: .; CDR3: CASSLSAQGTDTQYF; DNA: TGTGCCAGCTCACTATCCGCCCAGGGCACAGATACGCAGTATTTT
V: TRBV5-5; size: medium-sized; J: TRBJ2-6; D: .; CDR3: CASSSDVFAGANVLTF; DNA: TGTGCCAGCAGCTCGGATGTTTTTGCTGGGGCCAACGTCCTGACTTTC
V: TRBV24-1; size: .; J: TRBJ2-1; D: .; CDR3: CATSDFPQPGEQFF; DNA: TGTGCCACCAGTGATTTTCCCCAGCCCGGTGAGCAGTTCTTC
V: TRBV15; size: .; J: TRBJ2-7; D: .; CDR3: CATSFQSRRVEQYF; DNA: TGTGCCACCAGCTTCCAAAGTCGGAGGGTCGAGCAGTACTTC
V: TRBV4-2; size: .; J: TRBJ2-3; D: .; CDR3: CASSLGRGTSTDTQYF; DNA: TGTGCCAGCAGCCTGGGGAGAGGGACCAGCACAGATACGCAGTATTTT
V: TRBV12-3/TRBV12-4; size: .; J: TRBJ2-6; D: .; CDR3: CASSPDSSGANVLTF; DNA: TGTGCCAGCAGTCCCGACTCCTCTGGGGCCAACGTCCTGACTTTC
V: TRBV6-6; size: .; J: TRBJ2-7; D: .; CDR3: CASSPAREEQYF; DNA: TGTGCCAGCAGCCCGGCCCGAGAGGAGCAGTACTTC
V: TRBV5-4; size: .; J: TRBJ2-2; D: .; CDR3: CASSRDPAPNTGELFF; DNA: TGTGCCAGCAGCCGCGACCCAGCCCCGAACACCGGGGAGCTGTTTTTT
V: TRBV4-1; size: .; J: TRBJ2-5; D: .; CDR3: CASSPTFGAQYF; DNA: TGCGCCAGCAGCCCTACCTTTGGTGCCCAGTACTTC
V: TRBV7-2; size: once; J: TRBJ2-7; D: TRBD1; CDR3: CASSLVGTDSYEQYF; DNA: TGTGCCAGCAGCTTAGTAGGGACAGACTCCTACGAGCAGTACTTC
V: TRBV29-1; size: .; J: TRBJ2-3; D: TRBD2; CDR3: CSATGLAGVISTDTQYF; DNA: TGCAGCGCTACTGGACTAGCGGGGGTAATCAGCACAGATACGCAGTATTTT
V: TRBV7-7; size: .; J: TRBJ2-3; D: TRBD2; CDR3: CASSPPPGLAVPTSTDTQYF; DNA: TGTGCTAGCAGCCCGCCACCGGGACTAGCGGTACCTACTAGCACAGATACGCAGTATTTT
V: TRBV3-1; size: .; J: TRBJ1-3; D: .; CDR3: CASSQTNSGNTIYF; DNA: TGTGCCAGCAGCCAAACTAACTCTGGAAACACCATATATTTT
V: TRBV11-2; size: .; J: TRBJ2-7; D: .; CDR3: CASSSGLVPYEQYF; DNA: TGTGCCAGCAGCTCGGGACTGGTCCCCTACGAGCAGTACTTC
V: TRBV7-2; size: .; J: TRBJ2-1; D: TRBD2; CDR3: CASSKLAGGPNEQFF; DNA: TGTGCCAGCAGCAAACTAGCGGGGGGGCCTAATGAGCAGTTCTTC
V: TRBV5-1; size: .; J: TRBJ2-7; D: .; CDR3: CASSRTTGGSYEQYF; DNA: TGCGCCAGCAGCCGAACGACAGGAGGCTCCTACGAGCAGTACTTC
V: TRBV5-1; size: few; J: TRBJ2-7; D: .; CDR3: CASREGYEQYF; DNA: TGCGCCAGCAGGGAGGGATACGAGCAGTACTTC
V: TRBV5-8; size: once; J: TRBJ1-5; D: .; CDR3: CASSPDYNRPQHF; DNA: TGTGCCAGCAGCCCGGATTACAATCGGCCCCAGCATTTT
V: TRBV3-1; size: .; J: TRBJ2-2; D: TRBD2; CDR3: CASSRSWLAGTGELFF; DNA: TGTGCCAGCAGCCGAAGTTGGCTAGCGGGGACCGGGGAGCTGTTTTTT
V: TRBV7-2; size: .; J: TRBJ2-7; D: .; CDR3: CASSLVWGVAYEQYF; DNA: TGTGCCAGCAGCTTAGTATGGGGTGTCGCCTACGAGCAGTACTTC
V: TRBV20-1; size: once; J: TRBJ2-2; D: .; CDR3: CSARDAQGPANTGELFF; DNA: TGCAGTGCTAGAGATGCACAGGGACCCGCGAACACCGGGGAGCTGTTTTTT
V: TRBV5-1; size: once; J: TRBJ1-1; D: .; CDR3: CASSFGDNRNTEAFF; DNA: TGCGCCAGCAGCTTCGGCGACAATCGAAACACTGAAGCTTTCTTT
V: TRBV5-4; size: .; J: TRBJ2-2; D: TRBD1; CDR3: CASRADRGEAGGELFF; DNA: TGTGCCAGCAGGGCGGACAGGGGAGAAGCGGGCGGGGAGCTGTTTTTT